The clone carrying this T cell receptor (beta chain) was counted many times. This sample is part of a study of Graves' ophthalmopathy and Graves' hyperthyroidism. Study details: Before any treatment, peripheral blood was taken at the initial diagnosis.

Donors with ophthalmopathy: moderate-to-severe activity, CAS ≥3, NOSPECS ≥4, duration under 3 months. Among the exclusions were patients with other autoimmune diseases, uncontrolled infections, pregnancy or lactation. Patients were diagnosed from clinical symptoms, serum thyroxine, TRAb, thyroid ultrasound and orbital computed tomography. V was clipped by 6 bases and J by 2 bases, with 16 bases between them. Looked up from germline, CDR1 is MDHEN and CDR2 is SYDVKM. This CDR3 is built from 15 residues. TCR beta CDR3 regions were amplified from RNA transcripts. Investigators did first-round RT-PCR with HTBI primers, then second-round multiplex PCR. TCRdb re-called the multiplex PCR reads through MiXCR, storing one row per CDR3 protein. The profile covers about 400,000 distinct CDR3 sequences, with around 16% appearing a single time and 1.6% taken by the ten largest.

The rearrangement uses TRBV28 and TRBJ1-2; a weak D match, TRBD1 (6 bases). Material: peripheral blood. The TCR was taken from a woman younger than 30 with Graves' ophthalmopathy. CDR3 nucleotides: TGTGCCAGCAGGCCTACAGGGACCAACAACTATGGCTACACCTTC. It translates to CASRPTGTNNYGYTF.